This T cell receptor (beta chain) was retrieved from a study of Graves' ophthalmopathy and Graves' hyperthyroidism. About this clonotype itself: The junction departs from germline at one end; a sequencing error may be responsible.

From RNA, the CDR3 regions of TCR beta chains were amplified and sequenced. Amplification began with first-round RT-PCR using HTBI primers, then second-round multiplex PCR was performed. TCRdb ran MiXCR on the multiplex PCR reads and lists one entry per CDR3 protein. The sample consists of around 590,000 distinct CDR3 sequences, just under 40% of them appearing once. The diagnosis was founded upon clinical symptoms, serum thyroxine, TRAb, thyroid ultrasound and orbital computed tomography. Sequenced: peripheral blood or thyroid tissue (not recorded which). This clonotype was obtained from an adult man with Graves' hyperthyroidism.

CDR3: CASSGGARPNSGSTIYF. CDR3 coding DNA: TGTGCCAGCAGCGGCGGAGCTCGTCCCAACTCTGGAAGCACCATATATTTT. The rearrangement joins TRBV7-9 to TRBJ1-3; no reliable D call. This CDR3 is 17 amino acids long. Per germline, CDR1 SEHNR and CDR2 FQNEAQ (reference sequence). The whole variable domain, remainder taken from reference TRBV7-9 and TRBJ1-3, is DTGVSQNPRHKITKRGQNVTFRCDPISEHNRLYWYRQTLGQGPEFLTYFQNEAQLEKSRLLSDRFSAERPKGSFSTLEIQRTEQGDSAMYLCASSGGARPNSGSTIYFGEGSWLTVV.